The present TCR beta chain was sequenced within a study of shared clonotypes between healthy human individuals. As for the study in general: Participating donors consisted of two women and three men aged 18 to 49. Findings and caveats of the study: Non-shared clonotypes had lower generation probabilities than those shared by all four donors. Only blood underwent sampling, and tissue repertoires likely differ.

Details on this clone: Its specificity is not known.

CD45RO-negative, CCR7-selected cells formed the naive CD8 fraction, which excluded terminally differentiated effector memory CD45RA+ cells. The germline V gene has CDR1 GTSNPN and CDR2 SVGIG (reference sequence). After removal of 3 bases from V and 3 bases from J, the junction contained 12 bases not matched to a gene. This CDR3 region has 18 residues. The data were produced by immunoSEQ multiplex PCR, yet TCRdb's version contains in-frame clones alone and is incomplete. The data contain about 2.2 million clones, just under 95% of them singletons. Sequencing input: naive CD8+ T cells from PBMCs. The source is a man aged 18-30 years in good health. Some clones in this sample may be carry-over from other donors' samples. This rearrangement joins TRBV30 to TRBJ2-2; 11 nucleotides agree with TRBD2. DNA for the CDR3: TGTGCCTGGAGCCTCTGGGGCCCTAGCGGGAGGCACACCGGGGAGCTGTTTTTT. As protein: CAWSLWGPSGRHTGELFF.